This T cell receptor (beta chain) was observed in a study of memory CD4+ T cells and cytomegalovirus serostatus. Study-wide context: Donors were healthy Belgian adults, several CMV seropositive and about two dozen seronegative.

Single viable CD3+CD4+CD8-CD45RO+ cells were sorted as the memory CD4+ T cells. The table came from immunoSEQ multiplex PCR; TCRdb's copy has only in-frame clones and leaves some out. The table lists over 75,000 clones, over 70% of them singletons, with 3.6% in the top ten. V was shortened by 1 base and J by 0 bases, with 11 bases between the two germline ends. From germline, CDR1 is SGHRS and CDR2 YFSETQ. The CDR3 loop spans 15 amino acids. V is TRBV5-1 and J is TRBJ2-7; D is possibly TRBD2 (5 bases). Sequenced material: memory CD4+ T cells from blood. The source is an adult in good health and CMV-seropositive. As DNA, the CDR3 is TGCGCCAGCAGCTTGTCCGTCGGGAACTCCTACGAGCAGTACTTC. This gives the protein CASSLSVGNSYEQYF. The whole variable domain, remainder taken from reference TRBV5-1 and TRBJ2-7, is KAGVTQTPRYLIKTRGQQVTLSCSPISGHRSVSWYQQTPGQGLQFLFEYFSETQRNKGNFPGRFSGRQFSNSRSEMNVSTLELGDSALYLCASSLSVGNSYEQYFGPGTRLTVT.